This TCR beta chain was identified in a study of blood T cell repertoires in COVID-19. The protocol was immunoSEQ multiplex PCR, while the TCRdb copy is restricted to in-frame clones and leaves out a portion. Here the sample spans hundreds of thousands of clones, roughly nine tenths being singletons. The trim removed 6 bases at V and 3 bases at J, leaving 7 bases unmatched. The CDR3 is 15 amino acids. From germline, CDR1 is SGHVS and CDR2 FNYEAQ. The TCR was taken from a woman aged 45-65 years with COVID-19, enrolled during active disease. The sequencing input was peripheral blood. The J gene is TRBJ1-5, the V gene TRBV7-6; TRBD1 matches at 8 bases. Written as DNA, the CDR3 is TGTGCCAGCAGGGCCGGGACAGGCTCCAATCAGCCCCAGCATTTT. Its protein is CASRAGTGSNQPQHF. Full variable domain (missing parts from reference TRBV7-6 and TRBJ1-5): GAGVSQSPRYKVTKRGQDVALRCDPISGHVSLYWYRQALGQGPEFLTYFNYEAQQDKSGLPNDRFSAERPEGSISTLTIQRTEQRDSAMYRCASRAGTGSNQPQHFGDGTRLSIL.